One and the same sample provided the 23 T cell receptor beta chains below, sequenced in a study of T-cell memory formation after mild COVID-19 (dated by TCRdb to about 2021). The method behind the library was 5' RACE. Instrument on record: Illumina NovaSeq 6000. TCRdb reprocessed the public reads (quality trimming at Q25 with fastp, clone calling with MiXCR) and kept in-frame beta chains. Duplicate CDR3 protein sequences are folded into a single record with the most common DNA and genes. This sample comprises a few hundred thousand distinct CDR3 sequences, around 30% of them detected only once. The ten largest clonotypes hold less than 15% of the sample. The sequenced sample was PBMCs or a T cell subset sorted from them (not recorded which). These receptors were obtained from an adult woman who had mild COVID-19 (a few samples of this study predate the infection). The sample titles of this study are shuffled in the database, so cell type and time point are left out; the donor was told from shared clones.

This clonotype was observed a few times. The chain carries TRBV19 and TRBJ2-1; TRBD1 or TRBD2 may be the D gene (6 bases each). Germline CDR1 is LNHDA and CDR2 is SQIVND (reference sequence). The V end lost 1 base, the J end lost 4 bases, and 14 bases lay between the germline ends. The CDR3 is made up of 16 amino acids. The CDR3 sequence: CASSIVFGGPYNEQFF. The CDR3 nucleotides read TGTGCCAGTAGTATAGTATTCGGGGGCCCTTACAATGAGCAGTTCTTC.

The V call is TRBV27, the J call TRBJ2-1; a possible D gene is TRBD1 (5 bases). The CDR3 loop spans 15 amino acids. The V gene lost 2 bases and the J gene lost 3 bases, with 11 bases spanning the gap. CDR1 and CDR2 (germline): MNHEY, SMNVEV (reference sequence). As DNA, the CDR3 is TGTGCCAGCAGTTTACTCCCGACAGTCTACAATGAGCAGTTCTTC. It translates to CASSLLPTVYNEQFF.

In regard to this clonotype: Germline and junction disagree at one end, which may indicate a read error. The chain couples TRBV5-1 to TRBJ2-7, with D unclear. This CDR3 has 12 residues. Per the germline V gene, CDR1 is SGHRS and CDR2 is YFSETQ. The CDR3 sequence: CASSFSAYERYF. CDR3 DNA: TGCGCCAGCAGCTTCAGCGCGTACGAGCGGTACTTC.

In its sample, this clonotype was seen a few times. The chain recombines TRBV18 with TRBJ2-7, with no clear D. Germline V gene lookup returns CDR1 KGHSH and CDR2 LQKENI. The CDR3 covers 13 residues. V was trimmed by 2 bases and J by 4 bases, leaving 9 bases between them. CDR3 residues: CASSPSSVYEQYF. For the CDR3, the DNA is TGTGCCAGCTCACCATCGTCCGTTTACGAGCAGTACTTC.

The chain carries TRBV3-1 and TRBJ2-2; D is perhaps TRBD1 (6 bases). Germline assignment: CDR1 LGHDT and CDR2 YNNKEL (reference sequence). This CDR3 has 16 residues. Trimming pared 6 bases from V and 0 bases from J, leaving 14 bases between. CDR3: CASSPTRTANTGELFF. The CDR3 coding sequence is TGTGCCAGCAGTCCAACCAGGACAGCGAACACCGGGGAGCTGTTTTTT. The entire variable domain, with the rest obtained from reference TRBV3-1 and TRBJ2-2, is as follows: DTAVSQTPKYLVTQMGNDKSIKCEQNLGHDTMYWYKQDSKKFLKIMFSYNNKELIINETVPNRFSPKSPDKAHLNLHINSLELGDSAVYFCASSPTRTANTGELFFGEGSRLTVL.

This clonotype was detected only a few times. The chain joins TRBV7-2 to TRBJ2-1, with 10 positions matching TRBD1. This CDR3 comprises 15 residues. Trimming took 5 bases from V and 7 from J; bases not matched to a gene: 8. CDR1 is SGHTA and CDR2 is FQGNSA in the germline V gene. CDR3 coding DNA: TGTGCCAGCAGCCTCCGGGACAGGGGAGGGAATGAGCAGTTCTTC. This sequence encodes CASSLRDRGGNEQFF.

The table lists this clonotype with a few counts. The V gene is TRBV4-3, the J gene TRBJ2-1; 8 nucleotides agree with TRBD1. The CDR3 contains 14 residues. In germline, CDR1 is LGHNA, CDR2 YSLEER. The junction had 8 bases not matched to a gene; V was cut back by 4 bases and J by 9 bases. CDR3: CASSPNRDRLEQFF. Here the CDR3 DNA reads TGCGCCAGCAGCCCAAATAGGGACAGGCTTGAGCAGTTCTTC.

This clonotype was seen a few times. The V call is TRBV12-3 or TRBV12-4, the J call TRBJ2-1; D could derive from TRBD1 or TRBD2 (5 bases each). With 7 bases removed from V and 4 bases from J, the gap between germline ends came to 14 bases. The CDR3 runs 14 residues. This CDR3 reads CASTPGTAYNEQFF. The CDR3 bases are TGTGCCAGCACCCCAGGGACGGCATACAATGAGCAGTTCTTC.

The DNA of the CDR3 is TGTGCCAACGGACAGGGCGACACCGGGGAGCTGTTTTTT. This encodes CANGQGDTGELFF. The V and J genes are TRBV6-2 or TRBV6-3 and TRBJ2-2, with 8 bases aligning to TRBD1. V was pared by 10 bases and J by 3 bases, with 4 bases of the junction left unmatched. This CDR3 is 13 amino acids long. Germline CDR1 is MNHEY and CDR2 is SVGEGT.

The rearrangement uses TRBV30 and TRBJ2-1; no definite D call. This CDR3 comprises 11 residues. Germline V lookup: CDR1 GTSNPN, CDR2 SVGIG (reference sequence). The V end lost 2 bases, the J end lost 9 bases, and 8 bases lay between the germline ends. This chain's CDR3 is CAWSRRVEQFF. The CDR3 nucleotides are TGTGCCTGGAGTCGACGGGTTGAGCAGTTCTTC.

The V call is TRBV12-3 or TRBV12-4, the J call TRBJ1-2; D unresolved. The V end was cut by 7 bases, the J end by 6 bases, with 15 bases between. The CDR3 sequence is 13 residues long. The CDR3 loop is CASKEANMNGYTF. The DNA of the CDR3 is TGTGCCAGCAAGGAAGCCAATATGAATGGCTACACCTTC.

This chain uses TRBV7-2 with TRBJ2-1; 7 bases fit TRBD2. CDR3 size: 15 residues. The V and J ends lost 7 bases and 1 base, in that order; junction bases with no gene match: 7. Germline-derived CDR1 and CDR2 are SGHTA and FQGNSA. As DNA, the CDR3 is TGTGCCAGCACCGTTCTAGCGGCTTCCTACAATGAGCAGTTCTTC. Its protein is CASTVLAASYNEQFF.

There are a few counts of this clonotype. The chain has TRBV5-1 and TRBJ2-1; perhaps TRBD2 as D (7 bases). The V end lost 4 bases, the J end lost 1 base, and 12 bases lay between the germline ends. The CDR3 is 15 amino acids. The germline V gene encodes CDR1 SGHRS and CDR2 YFSETQ. This CDR3 is CASSRGGGSYNEQFF. For the CDR3, the DNA is TGCGCCAGCAGCAGGGGGGGAGGGTCCTACAATGAGCAGTTCTTC. Full variable domain (remainder filled in from reference TRBV5-1 and TRBJ2-1): KAGVTQTPRYLIKTRGQQVTLSCSPISGHRSVSWYQQTPGQGLQFLFEYFSETQRNKGNFPGRFSGRQFSNSRSEMNVSTLELGDSALYLCASSRGGGSYNEQFFGPGTRLTVL.

This clonotype was seen more than once but under ten times. V gene TRBV12-3 or TRBV12-4 combines with J gene TRBJ1-5; 7 nucleotides align to TRBD1. The CDR3 consists of 18 residues. V was clipped by 6 bases and J by 1 base; unmatched bases: 15. CDR3 residues: CASSPGTVATLSNQPQHF. Written as DNA, the CDR3 is TGTGCCAGCAGCCCCGGGACAGTCGCTACCTTAAGCAATCAGCCCCAGCATTTT.

In this sample, this clonotype turned up a few times. This chain uses TRBV9 with TRBJ2-2, with D maybe TRBD1 (6 bases). V was trimmed by 3 bases and J by 2 bases, leaving 17 bases between them. This CDR3 region has 17 residues. The germline V gene encodes CDR1 SGDLS and CDR2 YYNGEE. CDR3 loop: CASSESEGTTNTGELFF. The CDR3 nucleotides read TGTGCCAGCAGCGAATCAGAGGGGACAACTAACACCGGGGAGCTGTTTTTT. Full variable domain (outside the CDR3, taken from reference TRBV9 and TRBJ2-2): DSGVTQTPKHLITATGQRVTLRCSPRSGDLSVYWYQQSLDQGLQFLIQYYNGEERAKGNILERFSAQQFPDLHSELNLSSLELGDSALYFCASSESEGTTNTGELFFGEGSRLTVL.

The chain has TRBV7-6 and TRBJ1-1; the match to TRBD1 covers 10 bases. Trimming took 3 bases from V and 6 from J; bases not matched to a gene: 19. From germline, CDR1 is SGHVS and CDR2 FNYEAQ. The length of the CDR3 is 19 residues. CDR3 nucleotide sequence: TGTGCCAGCAGCTTTAGCCTTGTTGGGACAGGGGAGGGTCAGGCTGAAGCTTTCTTT. Translating it yields CASSFSLVGTGEGQAEAFF.

The chain uses TRBV20-1 and TRBJ2-3, with 8 bases matching TRBD2. Per the germline V gene, CDR1 is DFQATT and CDR2 is SNEGSKA (reference sequence). With V trimmed by 2 bases and J by 7 bases, 5 bases remained unmatched. This CDR3 has 13 residues. The CDR3 coding sequence is TGCAGTGCTAGACCGGGGGGGCAATATACGCAGTATTTT. Translating it yields CSARPGGQYTQYF.

This clonotype was observed a few times. The chain employs TRBV12-3 or TRBV12-4 and TRBJ1-2; D not certain. The CDR3 sequence is 14 residues long. Trimming removed 3 bases at V and 2 bases at J, with 10 bases between. CDR3 amino acids: CASSFDGDNYGYTF. CDR3 sequence (DNA): TGTGCCAGCAGTTTTGATGGAGACAACTATGGCTACACCTTC.

This clonotype occurred a few times. The V call is TRBV20-1, the J call TRBJ2-2, with a tentative D call TRBD2 (6 bases). Germline assignment: CDR1 DFQATT and CDR2 SNEGSKA (reference sequence). This CDR3 contains 12 residues. In nucleotides, the CDR3 is TGCAGCGCAAGGCCCGGGACTGGGGAGCTGTTTTTT. Its protein is CSARPGTGELFF.

This chain joins TRBV5-1 and TRBJ2-1; 8 positions match TRBD1. The CDR3 sequence is 15 residues long. Trimming at V came to 0 bases and at J to 6 bases, leaving 5 bases not matched to a gene. Germline CDR1 and CDR2: SGHRS and YFSETQ. CDR3 sequence reads: CASSLGQGLGNEQFF. The DNA of the CDR3 is TGCGCCAGCAGCTTGGGACAGGGGTTAGGCAATGAGCAGTTCTTC.

This clonotype was observed a few times. The gene calls are TRBV7-9 and TRBJ2-1, with D hard to call. Germline CDR1 reads SEHNR; CDR2 reads FQNEAQ (reference sequence). Trimming cost V 6 bases and J 2 bases, with 14 bases left between them. The CDR3 totals 15 residues. The CDR3 is CASSPAVATYNEQFF. The CDR3 DNA is TGTGCCAGCAGTCCCGCGGTAGCAACCTACAATGAGCAGTTCTTC.

This clonotype has more than one count but fewer than ten. This chain joins TRBV12-3 or TRBV12-4 and TRBJ1-5; D is perhaps TRBD1 (5 bases). Trimming stripped 6 bases from V and 6 bases from J, with 15 bases between. This CDR3 is built from 14 residues. In DNA form, the CDR3 reads TGTGCCAGCAGCCCAGGGATGGCTAGTCAGCCCCAGCATTTT. The encoded protein is CASSPGMASQPQHF.

This clonotype turned up a few times. The V gene is TRBV12-3 or TRBV12-4, the J gene TRBJ2-1, with D possibly being TRBD1 (6 bases). Deletions cut 2 bases from V and 16 bases from J, with 15 bases between. CDR3 length equals 12 residues. DNA of the CDR3: TGTGCCAGCAGTTTATTCGGCAGGGACAACTTCTTC. This codes for CASSLFGRDNFF.